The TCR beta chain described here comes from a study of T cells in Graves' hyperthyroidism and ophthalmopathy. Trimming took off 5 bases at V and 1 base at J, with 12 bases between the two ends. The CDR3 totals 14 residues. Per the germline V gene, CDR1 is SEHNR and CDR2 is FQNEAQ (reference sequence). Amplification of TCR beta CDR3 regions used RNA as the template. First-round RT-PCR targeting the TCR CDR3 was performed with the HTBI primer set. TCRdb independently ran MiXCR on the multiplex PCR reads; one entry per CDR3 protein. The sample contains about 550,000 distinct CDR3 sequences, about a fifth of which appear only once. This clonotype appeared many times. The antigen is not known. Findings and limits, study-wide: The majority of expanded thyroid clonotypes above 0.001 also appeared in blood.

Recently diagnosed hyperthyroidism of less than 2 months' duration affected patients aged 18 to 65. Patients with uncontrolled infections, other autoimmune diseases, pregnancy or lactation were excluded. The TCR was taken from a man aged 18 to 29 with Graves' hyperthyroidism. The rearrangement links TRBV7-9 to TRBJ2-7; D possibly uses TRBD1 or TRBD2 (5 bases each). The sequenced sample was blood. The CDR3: CASSPRGGSYEQYF. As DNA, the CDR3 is TGTGCCAGCAGCCCCCGGGGCGGGTCCTACGAGCAGTACTTC.